The rows below give T cell receptor beta chains drawn from one sample of a study of beta chain features in type 1 diabetes. Only in-frame clones appear in the TCRdb table, and some are missing; sequencing was by immunoSEQ multiplex PCR. The sample shows 200,000 to 250,000 clones, 9.6% of them seen only once. Sequenced input: naive CD4+ T cells from blood. Source of these receptors: a young woman in good health. The CDR3 runs from the conserved cysteine through the conserved F or W. D genes are given only for firm matches. Only some rows state a clone size, as once, few, many or a class for expanded clones.

TRBJ1-2 | . | TRBV5-1 | . | TGCGCCAGCAGCTTGGACACCACCACCTATGGCTACACCTTC | CASSLDTTTYGYTF
TRBJ1-5 | TRBD1 | TRBV5-8 | . | TGTGCCAGCAGCGACAGGGTGGGCAATCAGCCCCAGCATTTT | CASSDRVGNQPQHF
TRBJ2-7 | . | TRBV5-6 | few | TGTGCCAGCAGTCCGCGGGACAGCTCCTACGAGCAGTACTTC | CASSPRDSSYEQYF
TRBJ1-1 | . | TRBV9 | . | TGTGCCAGCAGCGACAGGGCTGTGAACACTGAAGCTTTCTTT | CASSDRAVNTEAFF
TRBJ2-5 | TRBD2 | TRBV7-9 | few | TGTGCCAGCAGCTGGACTAGCGGGTACCAAGAGACCCAGTACTTC | CASSWTSGYQETQYF
TRBJ1-5 | TRBD1 | TRBV6-1 | few | TGTGCCAGCAGTGAGGGACAGGCGGAGCAGCCCCAGCATTTT | CASSEGQAEQPQHF
TRBJ2-1 | TRBD1 | TRBV5-6 | few | TGTGCCAGCAGCACGGGGACAGGTAGCTCCTACAATGAGCAGTTCTTC | CASSTGTGSSYNEQFF
TRBJ1-5 | . | TRBV7-8 | few | TGTGCCAGCAGCCCAACCACAGGTAGCAATCAGCCCCAGCATTTT | CASSPTTGSNQPQHF
TRBJ2-2 | TRBD1 | TRBV6-6 | . | TGTGCCAGCAGTGTAGGGACAGGGAACACCGGGGAGCTGTTTTTT | CASSVGTGNTGELFF
TRBJ2-2 | . | TRBV15 | few | TGTGCCACCAGCAGAGTCCGAGTCACCGGGGAGCTGTTTTTT | CATSRVRVTGELFF
TRBJ2-7 | TRBD2 | TRBV28 | . | TGTGCCAGCACCCCTCTGCGGGGGAGGCGTGCCTACGAGCAGTACTTC | CASTPLRGRRAYEQYF
TRBJ2-7 | TRBD1 | TRBV27 | few | TGTGCCAGCGGGCGGCTTGGACAGGGCTACGAGCAGTACTTC | CASGRLGQGYEQYF
TRBJ2-2 | TRBD1 | TRBV5-1 | few | TGCGCCAGCAGCTGGACAGGGGCCACCGGGGAGCTGTTTTTT | CASSWTGATGELFF
TRBJ1-1 | . | TRBV11-2 | few | TGTGCCAGCAGCTTAGAAGGGGAATCGGACACTGAAGCTTTCTTT | CASSLEGESDTEAFF
TRBJ2-5 | TRBD1 | TRBV5-1 | . | TGCGCCAGCAGCCTGGAAGAGAGCGCGTTTAACCGGGACAGGGGGCGCGGACAAGAGACCCAGTACTTC | CASSLEESAFNRDRGRGQETQYF
TRBJ2-3 | TRBD2 | TRBV6-5 | few | TGTGCCAGCAGGGCGGGACTAAACACAGATACGCAGTATTTT | CASRAGLNTDTQYF
TRBJ2-1 | TRBD2 | TRBV19 | few | TGTGCCAGTAGTACCCCGGGGGAGGGAAGGGGCAATGAGCAGTTCTTC | CASSTPGEGRGNEQFF
TRBJ2-5 | TRBD2 | TRBV5-1 | few | TGCGCCAGCAGTAGACTAGCGGGGCCCCAAGAGACCCAGTACTTC | CASSRLAGPQETQYF
TRBJ1-6 | TRBD1 | TRBV9 | . | TGTGCCAGCAGCGCCGGGACAGGGTTCAATTCACCCCTCCACTTT | CASSAGTGFNSPLHF
TRBJ2-7 | . | TRBV7-3 | few | TGTGCCAGCAGCTTGGGGACGGGGGTAAACGAGCAGTACTTC | CASSLGTGVNEQYF
TRBJ1-5 | . | TRBV5-4 | . | TGTGCCAGCAGCTTGCCAGGGCCCAATCAGCCCCAGCATTTT | CASSLPGPNQPQHF
TRBJ2-5 | TRBD2 | TRBV5-1 | few | TGCGCCAGCAGCGGACTAGCGGGCCACCAAGAGACCCAGTACTTC | CASSGLAGHQETQYF
TRBJ1-1 | TRBD1 | TRBV30 | few | TGTGCCTGGAGTGTAGGACAGGGGAACACTGAAGCTTTCTTT | CAWSVGQGNTEAFF
TRBJ2-7 | TRBD2 | TRBV30 | . | TGTGCCTGGAGGGTTAGCGGGATGTCCTACGAGCAGTACTTC | CAWRVSGMSYEQYF
TRBJ2-3 | TRBD2 | TRBV9 | few | TGTGCCAGCAGCGTAGTGCCTAGCGGTGTCACAGATACGCAGTATTTT | CASSVVPSGVTDTQYF
TRBJ1-1 | TRBD1 | TRBV5-1 | few | TGCGCCAGCAGCTTGGGCGGGACAGCGCTTATGAACACTGAAGCTTTCTTT | CASSLGGTALMNTEAFF
TRBJ1-2 | TRBD1 | TRBV18 | . | TGTGCCAGCTTGCCAAAGACAGGGACCTCTAACTATGGCTACACCTTC | CASLPKTGTSNYGYTF
TRBJ2-7 | TRBD1 | TRBV7-9 | . | TGTGCCAGCAGCGCGACAGGGGGCTACGAGCAGTACTTC | CASSATGGYEQYF
TRBJ2-1 | . | TRBV10-3 | . | TGTGCCGCACAGGGGGCCGGGGGGGATGAGCAGTTCTTC | CAAQGAGGDEQFF
TRBJ2-3 | TRBD2 | TRBV9 | few | TGTGCCAGCAGCGTAGCCACTAGCGGGGGGACCTTCACAGATACGCAGTATTTT | CASSVATSGGTFTDTQYF
TRBJ2-5 | . | TRBV6-1 | . | TGTGCCAGCAGTGAAGTAACTCCCGAAGAGACCCAGTACTTC | CASSEVTPEETQYF
TRBJ2-7 | TRBD1 | TRBV7-9 | . | TGTGCCAGCAGCTTTCAGACAGGGCCCTACGAGCAGTACTTC | CASSFQTGPYEQYF
TRBJ2-1 | . | TRBV6-4 | few | TGTGCCAGCAGTCTACAGGGAAGCAATGAGCAGTTCTTC | CASSLQGSNEQFF
TRBJ2-1 | . | TRBV5-6 | few | TGTGCCAGCACCGAAGCGGGCGGGGCTCGCAATGAGCAGTTCTTC | CASTEAGGARNEQFF
TRBJ1-5 | TRBD1 | TRBV5-1 | . | TGCGCCAGCAGCTTTACTTCAGGGGGCAGTCAGCCCCAGCATTTT | CASSFTSGGSQPQHF
TRBJ2-5 | TRBD2 | TRBV5-1 | few | TGCGCCAGCAGCTTACTAGCGGGGGCTCAAGAGACCCAGTACTTC | CASSLLAGAQETQYF
TRBJ2-1 | . | TRBV4-1 | few | TGCGCCAGCAGCCACCAACTGCACAATGAGCAGTTCTTC | CASSHQLHNEQFF
TRBJ1-5 | TRBD1 | TRBV11-3 | . | TGTGCCAGCAGCTTATACCCCTTCCCGGACAGGGAACAGCCCCAGCATTTT | CASSLYPFPDREQPQHF
TRBJ1-3 | . | TRBV18 | . | TGTGCCAGCTCCCCATTAGGAGGCTCTGGAAACACCATATATTTT | CASSPLGGSGNTIYF
TRBJ2-5 | . | TRBV6-1 | few | TGTGCCAGCAGCCGACCTCCCCGGGGGCAAGAGACCCAGTACTTC | CASSRPPRGQETQYF
TRBJ2-5 | . | TRBV6-1 | . | TGTGCCAGCAGTGAAATCTTCGGGTATACCCAAGAGACCCAGTACTTC | CASSEIFGYTQETQYF
TRBJ2-7 | . | TRBV27 | few | TGTGCCAGCAGCCGAAAGCTAGAGGCTTCCTACGAGCAGTACTTC | CASSRKLEASYEQYF
TRBJ2-1 | TRBD1 | TRBV5-1 | few | TGCGCCACCACTCCCGGGACAGTCCCTTACAATGAGCAGTTCTTC | CATTPGTVPYNEQFF
TRBJ1-1 | TRBD1 | TRBV9 | few | TGTGCCAGCAGCGTAGCTGCGGGACAGGGCACTGAAGCTTTCTTT | CASSVAAGQGTEAFF
TRBJ1-1 | . | TRBV7-2 | . | TGTGCCAGCAGCTTAGGGAGGAACACTGAAGCTTTCTTT | CASSLGRNTEAFF
TRBJ1-5 | TRBD1 | TRBV19 | few | TGTGCCAGTTTTAAGGAGACAGGGGGCAAGGAGCCCCAGCATTTT | CASFKETGGKEPQHF
TRBJ1-4 | TRBD1 | TRBV15 | few | TGTGCCACCAGCAGAGCCGGGACAGGGGATGAAAAACTGTTTTTT | CATSRAGTGDEKLFF
TRBJ1-6 | . | TRBV27 | few | TGTGCCAGCAGTTTTAGGGGGTACGGTTCACCCCTCCACTTT | CASSFRGYGSPLHF
TRBJ2-7 | . | TRBV12-5 | few | TGTGCTAGCGGGAATCGATACGAGCAGTACTTC | CASGNRYEQYF
TRBJ2-5 | TRBD2 | TRBV10-3 | few | TGTGCCACGGAGAAAGTAGCGGGACAAGAGACCCAGTACTTC | CATEKVAGQETQYF
TRBJ2-1 | TRBD2 | TRBV4-2 | . | TGTGCCAGCAGCCAAACGCCTGGGGGCGGGAGGGCTTTCAGTGAGCAGTTCTTC | CASSQTPGGGRAFSEQFF
TRBJ2-5 | . | TRBV15 | . | TGTGCCACCAGCGCTGGGAGGACCCAGTACTTC | CATSAGRTQYF
TRBJ2-5 | . | TRBV6-5 | few | TGTGCCAGCAGGCAGCCGGGTCAAGAGACCCAGTACTTC | CASRQPGQETQYF